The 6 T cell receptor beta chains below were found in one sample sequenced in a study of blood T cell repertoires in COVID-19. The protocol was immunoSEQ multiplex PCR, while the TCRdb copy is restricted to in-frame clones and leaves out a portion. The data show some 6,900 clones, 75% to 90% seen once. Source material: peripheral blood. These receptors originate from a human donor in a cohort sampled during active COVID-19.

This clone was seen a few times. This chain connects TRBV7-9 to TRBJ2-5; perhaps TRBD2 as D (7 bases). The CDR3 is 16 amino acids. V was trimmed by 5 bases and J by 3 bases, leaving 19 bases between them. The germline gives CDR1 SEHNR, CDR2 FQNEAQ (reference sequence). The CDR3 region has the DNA TGTGCCAGCAGCCACAGGGACTACCCCTCTGAAGAGACCCAGTACTTC. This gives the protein CASSHRDYPSEETQYF.

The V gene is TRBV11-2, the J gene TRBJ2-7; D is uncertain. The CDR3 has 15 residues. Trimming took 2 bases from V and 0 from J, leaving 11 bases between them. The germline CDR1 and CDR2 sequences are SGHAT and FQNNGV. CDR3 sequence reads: CASSLQSPSSYEQYF. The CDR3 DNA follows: TGTGCCAGCAGCTTACAATCCCCTAGCTCCTACGAGCAGTACTTC.

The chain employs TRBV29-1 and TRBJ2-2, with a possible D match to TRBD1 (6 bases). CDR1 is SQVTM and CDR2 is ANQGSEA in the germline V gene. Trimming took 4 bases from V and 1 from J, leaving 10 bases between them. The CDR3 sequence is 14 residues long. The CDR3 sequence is CSVGTGWNTGELFF. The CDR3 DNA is TGCAGCGTTGGTACAGGGTGGAACACCGGGGAGCTGTTTTTT.

The CDR3 is CASSSPQGYQPQHF. As DNA, the CDR3 is TGTGCCAGTAGTTCGCCGCAGGGATATCAGCCCCAGCATTTT. This chain connects TRBV19 to TRBJ1-5; the D gene is possibly TRBD1 (5 bases). The CDR3 runs to 14 residues. Trimming stripped 5 bases from V and 5 bases from J, with 13 bases between. CDR1 is LNHDA, CDR2 SQIVND, per germline (reference sequence).

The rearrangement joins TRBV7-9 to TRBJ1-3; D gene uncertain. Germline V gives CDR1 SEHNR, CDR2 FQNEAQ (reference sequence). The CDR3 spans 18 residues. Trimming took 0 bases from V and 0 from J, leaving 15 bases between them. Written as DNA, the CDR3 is TGTGCCAGCAGCTTAGCGCAGCCGGGAGCTTACTCTGGAAACACCATATATTTT. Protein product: CASSLAQPGAYSGNTIYF.

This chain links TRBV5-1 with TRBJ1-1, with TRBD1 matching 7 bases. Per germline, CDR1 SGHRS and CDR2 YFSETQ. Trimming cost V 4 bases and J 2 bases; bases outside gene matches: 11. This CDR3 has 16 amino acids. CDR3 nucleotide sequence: TGCGCCAGCAGCCCCGGGACAGATATTTTCAACACTGAAGCTTTCTTT. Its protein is CASSPGTDIFNTEAFF.